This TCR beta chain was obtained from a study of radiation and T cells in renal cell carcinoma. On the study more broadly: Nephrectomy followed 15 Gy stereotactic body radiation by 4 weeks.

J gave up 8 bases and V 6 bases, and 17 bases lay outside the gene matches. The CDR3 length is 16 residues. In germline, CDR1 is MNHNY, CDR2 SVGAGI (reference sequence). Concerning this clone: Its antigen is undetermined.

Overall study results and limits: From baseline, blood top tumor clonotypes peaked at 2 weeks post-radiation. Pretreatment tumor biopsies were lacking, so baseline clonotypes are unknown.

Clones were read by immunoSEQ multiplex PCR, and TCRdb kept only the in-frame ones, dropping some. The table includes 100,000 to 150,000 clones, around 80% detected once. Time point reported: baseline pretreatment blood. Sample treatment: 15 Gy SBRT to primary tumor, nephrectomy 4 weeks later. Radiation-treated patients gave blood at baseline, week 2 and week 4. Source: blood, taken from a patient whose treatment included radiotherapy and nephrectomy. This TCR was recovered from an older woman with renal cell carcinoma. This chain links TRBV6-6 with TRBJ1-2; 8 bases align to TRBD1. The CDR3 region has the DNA TGTGCCAGCAGCACTCCCCGGACAGGGACCCAACACGGCTACACCTTC. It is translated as CASSTPRTGTQHGYTF.